This passage covers 17 T cell receptor beta chains from one sample sequenced in a study of long-term antiretroviral therapy in people with HIV. Researchers report immunoSEQ v3.0 was run at survey level. The protocol was immunoSEQ multiplex PCR, while the TCRdb copy is restricted to in-frame clones and leaves out a portion. The sample includes about 28,000 clones, 80% of them seen just once. The material sequenced was unsorted PBMCs, taken 0.3 years after starting antiretroviral therapy. The source is a man aged 35-49 years with HIV.

The chain recombines TRBV7-8 with TRBJ2-1, with D perhaps matching TRBD1 or TRBD2 (7 bases each). V gave up 1 base and J gave up 5 bases, with 24 bases separating them. Looked up from germline, CDR1 is SGHVS and CDR2 is FQNEAQ. The length of the CDR3 is 19 residues. DNA of the CDR3: TGTGCCAGCAGCTTAGGGACAGGTTTGGGGAGGGGGCCTGACAATGAGCAGTTCTTC. Its translation: CASSLGTGLGRGPDNEQFF.

The chain combines TRBV20-1 with TRBJ1-1; no definite D call. The V end lost 3 bases, the J end lost 11 bases, and 13 bases lay between the germline ends. From germline, CDR1 is DFQATT and CDR2 SNEGSKA (reference sequence). The CDR3 extends over 11 amino acids. The CDR3 bases are TGCAGTGCTAGCCGCCTCGAGTGGGCTTTCTTT. It translates to CSASRLEWAFF.

This rearrangement joins TRBV14 to TRBJ2-1, with D perhaps assigned TRBD1 or TRBD2 (6 bases each). The CDR3 has 17 residues. CDR1 and CDR2 from the germline V gene are SGHDN and FVKESK. The V end lost 0 bases, the J end lost 1 base, and 13 bases lay between the germline ends. The chain's CDR3 is CASSQDRGVRSYNEQFF. In nucleotides, the CDR3 is TGTGCCAGCAGCCAAGATAGGGGGGTAAGGTCCTACAATGAGCAGTTCTTC.

This chain uses TRBV6-6 with TRBJ2-1; TRBD2 agrees at 13 bases. The V and J ends lost 4 bases and 9 bases, in that order; junction bases with no gene match: 3. The germline V gene encodes CDR1 MNHNY and CDR2 SVGAGI (reference sequence). The CDR3 is made up of 14 amino acids. CDR3 coding DNA: TGTGCCAGCAGTTGGACTAGCGGGAGTATTGAGCAGTTCTTC. Residues: CASSWTSGSIEQFF.

This clone came up once. V and J are TRBV7-2 and TRBJ2-5; D unclear. CDR1 is SGHTA, CDR2 FQGNSA, per germline. Trimming left V 0 bases short and J 3 bases short, with 5 bases between. The length of the CDR3 is 13 residues. CDR3 protein: CASSLAKEETQYF. CDR3 nucleotide sequence: TGTGCCAGCAGCTTAGCAAAGGAAGAGACCCAGTACTTC. The variable domain in full, completed from reference TRBV7-2 and TRBJ2-5, reads GAGVSQSPSNKVTEKGKDVELRCDPISGHTALYWYRQSLGQGLEFLIYFQGNSAPDKSGLPSDRFSAERTGGSVSTLTIQRTQQEDSAVYLCASSLAKEETQYFGPGTRLLVL.

This clone was seen only a few times. The CDR3 loop is CASSSPYEQYF. The CDR3 coding sequence is TGTGCCAGCAGTTCCCCCTACGAGCAGTACTTC. This chain uses TRBV27 with TRBJ2-7; D is unresolved. The CDR3 contains 11 residues. Germline lookup yields CDR1 MNHEY and CDR2 SMNVEV (reference sequence). V shed 4 bases and J shed 2 bases, with 3 bases lying between them.

This rearrangement joins TRBV28 to TRBJ2-1; the match to TRBD2 covers 10 bases. The length of the CDR3 is 13 residues. CDR1 is MDHEN and CDR2 is SYDVKM in the germline V gene. V was clipped by 6 bases and J by 5 bases; unmatched bases: 1. The CDR3 nucleotides read TGTGCCAGCAGACTAGCGGGGAACAATGAGCAGTTCTTC. Translated, it gives CASRLAGNNEQFF. Drawing the rest from reference TRBV28 and TRBJ2-1, the complete variable domain is DVKVTQSSRYLVKRTGEKVFLECVQDMDHENMFWYRQDPGLGLRLIYFSYDVKMKEKGDIPEGYSVSREKKERFSLILESASTNQTSMYLCASRLAGNNEQFFGPGTRLTVL.

This clone is medium-sized (0.01 to 0.1%). This chain connects TRBV4-3 to TRBJ1-5; D uncertain. The CDR3 is 15 amino acids. CDR1 LGHNA and CDR2 YSLEER come from the germline V gene. The V end lost 0 bases, the J end lost 7 bases, and 13 bases lay between the germline ends. CDR3 nucleotide sequence: TGCGCCAGCAGCCAAGATCTAGGGTGGGGACAGCCCCAGCATTTT. Translation: CASSQDLGWGQPQHF.

V is TRBV9 and J is TRBJ1-1, with D possibly matching TRBD1 (5 bases). V lost 4 bases, J lost 1 base, and 20 bases lay in between. The germline CDR1 and CDR2 sequences are SGDLS and YYNGEE. The CDR3 has 17 residues. CDR3: CASSPRRGDPRNTEAFF. In DNA form, the CDR3 reads TGTGCCAGCAGCCCGAGACGAGGGGACCCCAGGAACACTGAAGCTTTCTTT.

CDR3 protein: CASSFTSGFTGELFF. CDR3 DNA: TGTGCCAGCAGCTTCACTAGCGGGTTCACCGGGGAGCTGTTTTTT. V gene TRBV7-9 combines with J gene TRBJ2-2, with 9 bases aligning to TRBD2. With V trimmed by 3 bases and J by 4 bases, 3 bases remained unmatched. The CDR3 contains 15 residues. Germline V CDR1 and CDR2: SEHNR, FQNEAQ (reference sequence).

The chain is built from TRBV4-1 and TRBJ2-5, with a tentative D call TRBD1 (5 bases). Germline-derived CDR1 and CDR2 are MGHRA and YSYEKL. The CDR3 covers 14 residues. Trimming cost V 4 bases and J 2 bases, with 11 bases left between them. The CDR3 DNA sequence: TGCGCCAGCAGCCGCCTAAGGGGTCAAGAGACCCAGTACTTC. Translated: CASSRLRGQETQYF.

This chain connects TRBV9 to TRBJ2-3, with 9 bases fitting TRBD2. This CDR3 has 16 residues. Per the germline V gene, CDR1 is SGDLS and CDR2 is YYNGEE. J was trimmed by 3 bases and V by 0 bases; bases with no gene match: 5. CDR3 residues: CASSVELAGGTDTQYF. The CDR3 nucleotides read TGTGCCAGCAGCGTAGAATTGGCGGGAGGGACAGATACGCAGTATTTT.

The genes are TRBV20-1 and TRBJ2-5; D call uncertain. The CDR3 is 11 residues long. The ends were cut back, 5 bases at V and 5 bases at J, with 9 bases in the middle. Germline lookup yields CDR1 DFQATT and CDR2 SNEGSKA (reference sequence). CDR3 loop: CSAPRVETQYF. The DNA for the CDR3 is TGCAGTGCTCCCCGGGTGGAGACCCAGTACTTC.

The V and J genes are TRBV27 and TRBJ2-7, with TRBD2 matching over 8 bases. Germline CDR1 is MNHEY and CDR2 is SMNVEV (reference sequence). The CDR3 has 15 amino acids. V shed 5 bases and J 2 bases; nucleotides not matched to a gene: 8. CDR3 region: CASSQIAGTTYEQYF. For the CDR3, the DNA is TGTGCCAGCAGTCAAATAGCGGGAACGACCTACGAGCAGTACTTC.

The table lists this clone with a count of one. This chain links TRBV2 with TRBJ2-6, with D possibly TRBD2 on 6 matching bases. The CDR3 sequence is 18 residues long. Germline-derived CDR1 and CDR2 are SNHLY and FYNNEI. V was clipped by 7 bases and J by 2 bases, with 21 bases between them. CDR3 nucleotides: TGTGCCAGCACTCCTCGGGACTGGGAAGGGGCTGGGGCCAACGTCCTGACTTTC. This codes for CASTPRDWEGAGANVLTF.

The chain has TRBV29-1 and TRBJ2-7; 7 positions match TRBD1. The germline CDR1 and CDR2 sequences are SQVTM and ANQGSEA. After removal of 8 bases from V and 6 bases from J, the junction contained 7 bases not matched to a gene. This CDR3 contains 11 residues. Written as DNA, the CDR3 is TGCAGCTTCCGGGACAGTGGCGAGCAGTACTTC. It specifies CSFRDSGEQYF.

The V call is TRBV28, the J call TRBJ1-5, with 8 positions matching TRBD1. Germline-derived CDR1 and CDR2 are MDHEN and SYDVKM. V dropped 4 bases and J dropped 6; count of bases not matched to a gene: 11. There are 16 residues in the CDR3. CDR3 coding DNA: TGTGCCAGCAGTTCACCCCCCGGACAGGGAGCTCAGCCCCAGCATTTT. Protein: CASSSPPGQGAQPQHF.